This T cell receptor (beta chain) was profiled in a study of human T cells and chemical hapten exposure. Study-level findings and limits: TCRs exceeding 1 in 1000 frequency stayed unchanged with DPC sensitization.

Trimming took 7 bases from V and 4 from J; bases not matched to a gene: 16. CDR3 length equals 17 residues. CDR1 is SNHLY, CDR2 FYNNEI, per germline. Time point: healthy volunteer bleed at 6 weeks. Unfractionated whole blood served as the source for total RNA extraction. Unique molecular identifiers were attached to individual cDNA molecules within the library. Source study methods: A per-sample median of about 100,000 TCRs was observed, with counts ranging from about 20,000 to 750,000. From the RACE reads, TCRdb called clonotypes with MiXCR, one entry per CDR3 protein. These V and J calls originate from TCRdb's pipeline instead of the authors' own analysis. This table has tens of thousands of distinct CDR3 sequences, around 5.5% appearing once. By proportion, this clonotype is medium-sized (0.01 to 0.1%). Its antigen is not known.

The J gene is TRBJ2-1, the V gene TRBV2; 7 positions agree with TRBD1. The source is a human donor in good health. Some clones in this sample may be carry-over from other donors' samples. The specimen was whole blood. The CDR3 nucleotides read TGTGCCAGCACGACAGGGTTAGAGCAGACCAAGTACAATGAGCAGTTCTTC. This encodes CASTTGLEQTKYNEQFF.